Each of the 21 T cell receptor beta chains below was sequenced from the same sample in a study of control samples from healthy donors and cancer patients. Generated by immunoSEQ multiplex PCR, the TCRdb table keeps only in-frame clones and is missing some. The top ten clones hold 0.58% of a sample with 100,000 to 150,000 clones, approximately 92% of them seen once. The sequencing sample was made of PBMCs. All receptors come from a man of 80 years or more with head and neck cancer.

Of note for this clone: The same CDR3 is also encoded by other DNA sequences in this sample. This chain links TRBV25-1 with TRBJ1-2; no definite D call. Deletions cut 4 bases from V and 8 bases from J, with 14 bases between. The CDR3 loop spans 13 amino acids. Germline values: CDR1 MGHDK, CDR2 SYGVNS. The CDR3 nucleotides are TGTGCCAGCAGTGGGGGTGGAGGGTGGGGCTACACCTTC. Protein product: CASSGGGGWGYTF.

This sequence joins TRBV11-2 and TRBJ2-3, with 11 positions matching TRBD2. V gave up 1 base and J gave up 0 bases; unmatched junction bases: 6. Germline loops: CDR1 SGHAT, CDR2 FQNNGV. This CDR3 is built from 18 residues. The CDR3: CASSLVGLAVTSTDTQYF. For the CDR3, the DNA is TGTGCCAGCAGCTTAGTGGGACTAGCGGTTACTAGCACAGATACGCAGTATTTT.

CDR3 protein: CASSYRLRGIQPQHF. The CDR3 bases are TGTGCCAGCAGTTACCGCCTCAGGGGTATTCAGCCCCAGCATTTT. This chain links TRBV6-2 or TRBV6-3 with TRBJ1-5; the D gene is possibly TRBD1 (6 bases). The CDR3 covers 15 residues. Per the germline V gene, CDR1 is MNHEY and CDR2 is SVGEGT. The V end lost 2 bases, the J end lost 6 bases, and 14 bases lay between the germline ends.

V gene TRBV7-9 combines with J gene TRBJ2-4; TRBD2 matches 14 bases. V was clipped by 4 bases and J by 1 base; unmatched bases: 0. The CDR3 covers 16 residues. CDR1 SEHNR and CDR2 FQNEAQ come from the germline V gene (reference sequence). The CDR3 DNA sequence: TGTGCCAGCAGCTGGACTAGCGGGAGGGCCAAAAACATTCAGTACTTC. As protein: CASSWTSGRAKNIQYF. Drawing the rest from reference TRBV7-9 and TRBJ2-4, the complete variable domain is DTGVSQNPRHKITKRGQNVTFRCDPISEHNRLYWYRQTLGQGPEFLTYFQNEAQLEKSRLLSDRFSAERPKGSFSTLEIQRTEQGDSAMYLCASSWTSGRAKNIQYFGAGTRLSVL.

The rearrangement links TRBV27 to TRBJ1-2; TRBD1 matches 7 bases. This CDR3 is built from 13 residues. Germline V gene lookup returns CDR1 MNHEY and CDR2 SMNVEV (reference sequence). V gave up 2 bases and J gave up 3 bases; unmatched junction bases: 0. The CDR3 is CASSLGTDYGYTF. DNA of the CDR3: TGTGCCAGCAGTTTAGGGACAGACTATGGCTACACCTTC.

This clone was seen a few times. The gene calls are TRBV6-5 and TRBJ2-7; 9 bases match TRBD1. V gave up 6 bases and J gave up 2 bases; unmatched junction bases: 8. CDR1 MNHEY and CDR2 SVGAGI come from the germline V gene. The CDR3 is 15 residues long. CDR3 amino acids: CASRYTGTGTYEQYF. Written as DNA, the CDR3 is TGTGCCAGCAGATATACCGGGACAGGGACCTACGAGCAGTACTTC.

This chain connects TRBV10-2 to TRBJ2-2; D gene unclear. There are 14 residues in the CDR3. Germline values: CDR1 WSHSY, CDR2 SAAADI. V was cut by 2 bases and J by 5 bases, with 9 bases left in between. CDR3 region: CASSEGRLTGELFF. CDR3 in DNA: TGCGCCAGCAGTGAGGGCAGGTTGACCGGGGAGCTGTTTTTT.

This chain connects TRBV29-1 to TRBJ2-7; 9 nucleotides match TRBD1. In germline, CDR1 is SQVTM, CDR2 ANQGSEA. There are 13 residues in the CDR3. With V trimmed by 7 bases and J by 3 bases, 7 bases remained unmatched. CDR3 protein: CSAMDRGDYEQYF. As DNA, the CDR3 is TGCAGCGCAATGGACAGGGGAGACTACGAGCAGTACTTC.

CDR3 in amino acids: CASSLPLAGGPGTDTQYF. The CDR3 nucleotides are TGTGCCAGCAGCTTGCCACTAGCGGGGGGCCCAGGCACAGATACGCAGTATTTT. This sequence joins TRBV5-4 and TRBJ2-3, with TRBD2 matching over 12 bases. The V gene end was trimmed by 1 base and the J gene end by 1 base; junction bases not matched to a gene: 7. This CDR3 spans 18 amino acids. Looked up from germline, CDR1 is SGHNT and CDR2 is YYREEE (reference sequence).

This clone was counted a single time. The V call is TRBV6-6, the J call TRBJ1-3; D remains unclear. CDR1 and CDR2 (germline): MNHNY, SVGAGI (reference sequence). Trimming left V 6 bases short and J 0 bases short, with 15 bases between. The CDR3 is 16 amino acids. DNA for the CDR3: TGTGCCAGCAGGGGGATACAGTCCGCCTCTGGAAACACCATATATTTT. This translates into CASRGIQSASGNTIYF.

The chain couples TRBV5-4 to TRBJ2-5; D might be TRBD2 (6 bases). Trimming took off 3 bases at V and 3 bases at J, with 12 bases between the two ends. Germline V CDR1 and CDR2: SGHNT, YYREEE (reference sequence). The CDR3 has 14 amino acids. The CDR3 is CASSSHAGKETQYF. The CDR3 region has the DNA TGTGCCAGCAGCTCCCACGCGGGGAAAGAGACCCAGTACTTC.

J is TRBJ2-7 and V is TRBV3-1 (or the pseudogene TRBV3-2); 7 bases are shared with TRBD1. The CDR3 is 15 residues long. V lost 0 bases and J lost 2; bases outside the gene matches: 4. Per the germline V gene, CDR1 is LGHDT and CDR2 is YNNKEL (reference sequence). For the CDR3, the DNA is TGTGCCAGCAGCCAAGATACAGGGGACACCTACGAGCAGTACTTC. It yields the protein CASSQDTGDTYEQYF.

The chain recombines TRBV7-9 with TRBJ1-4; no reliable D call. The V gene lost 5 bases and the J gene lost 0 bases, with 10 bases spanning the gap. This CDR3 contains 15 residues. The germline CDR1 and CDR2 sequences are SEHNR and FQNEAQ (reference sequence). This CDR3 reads CASSPRTPTNEKLFF. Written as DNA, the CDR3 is TGTGCCAGCAGCCCGAGGACCCCAACTAATGAAAAACTGTTTTTT.

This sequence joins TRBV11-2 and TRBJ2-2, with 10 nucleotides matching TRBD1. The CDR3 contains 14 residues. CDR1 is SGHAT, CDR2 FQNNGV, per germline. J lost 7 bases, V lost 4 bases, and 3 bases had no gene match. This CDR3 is CASSSRTGGGELFF. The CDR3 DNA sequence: TGTGCCAGCAGCTCCCGGACAGGGGGCGGGGAGCTGTTTTTT.

This CDR3 reads CAWSEGKSGSKNIQYF. The CDR3 nucleotides read TGTGCCTGGAGTGAGGGGAAGTCGGGAAGCAAAAACATTCAGTACTTC. The chain carries TRBV30 and TRBJ2-4, with D possibly called TRBD1 or TRBD2 (5 bases each). Trimming left V 1 base short and J 3 bases short, with 16 bases between. This CDR3 spans 16 amino acids. From germline, CDR1 is GTSNPN and CDR2 SVGIG (reference sequence). Complete variable domain (other parts from reference TRBV30 and TRBJ2-4): SQTIHQWPATLVQPVGSPLSLECTVEGTSNPNLYWYRQAAGRGLQLLFYSVGIGQISSEVPQNLSASRPQDRQFILSSKKLLLSDSGFYLCAWSEGKSGSKNIQYFGAGTRLSVL.

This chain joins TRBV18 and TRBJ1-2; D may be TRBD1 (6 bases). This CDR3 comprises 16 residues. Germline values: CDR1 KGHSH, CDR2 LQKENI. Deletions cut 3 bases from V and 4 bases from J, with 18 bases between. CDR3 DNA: TGTGCCAGCTCACCGGGGGCCTCCGGGGCTTTCTATGGCTACACCTTC. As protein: CASSPGASGAFYGYTF.

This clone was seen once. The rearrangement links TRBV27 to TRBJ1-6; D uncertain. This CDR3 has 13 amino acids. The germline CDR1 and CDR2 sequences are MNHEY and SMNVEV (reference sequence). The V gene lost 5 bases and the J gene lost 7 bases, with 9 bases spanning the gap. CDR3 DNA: TGTGCCAGCAGTGGGAGCCAAAATTCACCCCTCCACTTT. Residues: CASSGSQNSPLHF.

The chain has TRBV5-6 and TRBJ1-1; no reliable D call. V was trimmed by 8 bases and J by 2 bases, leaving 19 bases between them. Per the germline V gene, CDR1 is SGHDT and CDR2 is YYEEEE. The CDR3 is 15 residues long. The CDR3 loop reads CASRHFQRINTEAFF. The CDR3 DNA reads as TGTGCCAGTCGACACTTCCAGAGGATTAACACTGAAGCTTTCTTT. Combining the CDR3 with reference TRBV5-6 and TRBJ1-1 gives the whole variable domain DAGVTQSPTHLIKTRGQQVTLRCSPKSGHDTVSWYQQALGQGPQFIFQYYEEEERQRGNFPDRFSGHQFPNYSSELNVNALLLGDSALYLCASRHFQRINTEAFFGQGTRLTVV.

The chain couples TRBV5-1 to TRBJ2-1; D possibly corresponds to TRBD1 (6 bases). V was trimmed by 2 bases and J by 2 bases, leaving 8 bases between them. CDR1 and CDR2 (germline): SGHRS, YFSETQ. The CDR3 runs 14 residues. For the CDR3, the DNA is TGCGCCAGCAGCTTTAGACAGGCCTACAATGAGCAGTTCTTC. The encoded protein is CASSFRQAYNEQFF.

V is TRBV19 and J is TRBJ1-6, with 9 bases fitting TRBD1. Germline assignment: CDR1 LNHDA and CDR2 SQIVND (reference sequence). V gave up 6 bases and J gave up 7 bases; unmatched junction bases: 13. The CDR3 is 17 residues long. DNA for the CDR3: TGTGCCAGTAGCCCAACCGGGACAGGGATTGTAAATTCACCCCTCCACTTT. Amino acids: CASSPTGTGIVNSPLHF. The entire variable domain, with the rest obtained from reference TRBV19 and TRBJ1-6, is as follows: DGGITQSPKYLFRKEGQNVTLSCEQNLNHDAMYWYRQDPGQGLRLIYYSQIVNDFQKGDIAEGYSVSREKKESFPLTVTSAQKNPTAFYLCASSPTGTGIVNSPLHFGNGTRLTVT.

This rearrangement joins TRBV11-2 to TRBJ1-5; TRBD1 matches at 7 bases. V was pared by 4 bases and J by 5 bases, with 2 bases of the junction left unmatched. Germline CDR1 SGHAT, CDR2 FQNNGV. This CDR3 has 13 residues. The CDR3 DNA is TGTGCCAGCAGCTCCAGGGGGGATCAGCCCCAGCATTTT. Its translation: CASSSRGDQPQHF.